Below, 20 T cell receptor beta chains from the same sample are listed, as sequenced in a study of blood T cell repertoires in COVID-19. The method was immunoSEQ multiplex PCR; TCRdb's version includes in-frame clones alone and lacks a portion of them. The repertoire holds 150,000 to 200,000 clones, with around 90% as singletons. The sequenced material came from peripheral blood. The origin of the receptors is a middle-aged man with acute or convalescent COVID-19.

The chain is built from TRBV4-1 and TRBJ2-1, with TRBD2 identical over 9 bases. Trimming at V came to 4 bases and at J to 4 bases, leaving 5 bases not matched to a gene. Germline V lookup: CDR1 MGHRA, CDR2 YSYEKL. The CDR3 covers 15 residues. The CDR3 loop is CASSPKGLAYNEQFF. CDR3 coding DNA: TGCGCCAGCAGCCCGAAGGGACTAGCATACAATGAGCAGTTCTTC.

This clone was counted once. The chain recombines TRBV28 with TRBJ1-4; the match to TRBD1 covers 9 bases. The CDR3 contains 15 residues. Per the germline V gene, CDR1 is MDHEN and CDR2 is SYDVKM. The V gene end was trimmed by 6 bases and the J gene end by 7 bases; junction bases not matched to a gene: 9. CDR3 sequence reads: CASRTGGGVFEKLFF. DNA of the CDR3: TGTGCCAGCAGGACAGGGGGAGGAGTATTTGAAAAACTGTTTTTT.

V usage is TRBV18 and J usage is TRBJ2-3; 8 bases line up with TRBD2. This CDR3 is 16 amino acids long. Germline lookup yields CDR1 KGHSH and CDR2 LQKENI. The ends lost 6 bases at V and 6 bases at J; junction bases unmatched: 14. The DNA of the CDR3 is TGTGCCAGCTCCCCTACGCAGGGACTAGGGGCGGATACGCAGTATTTT. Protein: CASSPTQGLGADTQYF.

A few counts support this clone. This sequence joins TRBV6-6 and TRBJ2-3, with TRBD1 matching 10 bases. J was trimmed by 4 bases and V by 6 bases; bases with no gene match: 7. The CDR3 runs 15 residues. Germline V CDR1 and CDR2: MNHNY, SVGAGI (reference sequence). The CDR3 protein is CASRRRQGAADTQYF. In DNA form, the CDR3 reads TGTGCCAGCAGACGGAGACAGGGGGCCGCAGATACGCAGTATTTT.

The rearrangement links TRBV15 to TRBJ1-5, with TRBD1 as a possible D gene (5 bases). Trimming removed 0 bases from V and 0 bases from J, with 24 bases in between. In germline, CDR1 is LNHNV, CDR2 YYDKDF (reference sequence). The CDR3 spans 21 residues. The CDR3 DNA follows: TGTGCCACCAGCAGAGATCTAGACAGCCTTGGTAACTCAAATAGCAATCAGCCCCAGCATTTT. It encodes CATSRDLDSLGNSNSNQPQHF. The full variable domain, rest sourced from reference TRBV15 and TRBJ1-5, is DAMVIQNPRYQVTQFGKPVTLSCSQTLNHNVMYWYQQKSSQAPKLLFHYYDKDFNNEADTPDNFQSRRPNTSFCFLDIRSPGLGDTAMYLCATSRDLDSLGNSNSNQPQHFGDGTRLSIL.

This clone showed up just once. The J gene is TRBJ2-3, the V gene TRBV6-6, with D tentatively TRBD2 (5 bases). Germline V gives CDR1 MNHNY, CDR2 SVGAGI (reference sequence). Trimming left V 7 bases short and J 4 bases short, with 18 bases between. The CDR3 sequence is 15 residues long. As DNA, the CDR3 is TGTGCCAGCATTAAAGCGGCTATACTGGCAGATACGCAGTATTTT. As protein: CASIKAAILADTQYF.

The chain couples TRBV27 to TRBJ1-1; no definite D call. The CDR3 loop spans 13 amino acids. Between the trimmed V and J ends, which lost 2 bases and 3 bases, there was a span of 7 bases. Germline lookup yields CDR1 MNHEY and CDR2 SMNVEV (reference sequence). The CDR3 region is CASSLVQYTEAFF. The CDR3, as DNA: TGTGCCAGCAGTTTAGTACAATACACTGAAGCTTTCTTT.

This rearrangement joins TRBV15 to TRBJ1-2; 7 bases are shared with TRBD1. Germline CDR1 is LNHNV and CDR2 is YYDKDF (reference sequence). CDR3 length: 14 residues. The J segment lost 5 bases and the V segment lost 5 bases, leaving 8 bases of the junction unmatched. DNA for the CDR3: TGTGCCACCAGCGCACGACAGGGCTATTATGGCTACACCTTC. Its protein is CATSARQGYYGYTF. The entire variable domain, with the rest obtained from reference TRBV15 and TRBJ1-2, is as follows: DAMVIQNPRYQVTQFGKPVTLSCSQTLNHNVMYWYQQKSSQAPKLLFHYYDKDFNNEADTPDNFQSRRPNTSFCFLDIRSPGLGDTAMYLCATSARQGYYGYTFGSGTRLTVV.

CDR3 loop: CASSQTPTGGKRAEAFF. CDR3 DNA sequence: TGTGCCAGCAGTCAGACTCCGACAGGGGGCAAGAGGGCTGAAGCTTTCTTT. The chain is built from TRBV27 and TRBJ1-1; TRBD1 matches at 10 bases. There are 17 residues in the CDR3. Germline CDR1 and CDR2: MNHEY and SMNVEV (reference sequence). Trimming took 5 bases from V and 6 from J; bases not matched to a gene: 15.

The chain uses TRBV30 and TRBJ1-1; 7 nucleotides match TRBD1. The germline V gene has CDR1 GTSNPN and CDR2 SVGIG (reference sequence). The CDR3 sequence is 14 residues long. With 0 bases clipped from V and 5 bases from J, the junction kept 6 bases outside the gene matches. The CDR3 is CAWSVLQGVTEAFF. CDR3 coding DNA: TGTGCCTGGAGTGTACTGCAGGGGGTTACTGAAGCTTTCTTT. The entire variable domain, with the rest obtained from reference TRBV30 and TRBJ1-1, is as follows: SQTIHQWPATLVQPVGSPLSLECTVEGTSNPNLYWYRQAAGRGLQLLFYSVGIGQISSEVPQNLSASRPQDRQFILSSKKLLLSDSGFYLCAWSVLQGVTEAFFGQGTRLTVV.

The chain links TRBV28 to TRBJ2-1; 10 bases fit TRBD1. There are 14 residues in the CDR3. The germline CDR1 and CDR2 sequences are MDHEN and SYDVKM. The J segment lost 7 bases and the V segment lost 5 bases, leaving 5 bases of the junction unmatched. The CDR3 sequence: CASSGPGQGNEQFF. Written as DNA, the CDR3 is TGTGCCAGCAGTGGGCCGGGACAGGGGAATGAGCAGTTCTTC.

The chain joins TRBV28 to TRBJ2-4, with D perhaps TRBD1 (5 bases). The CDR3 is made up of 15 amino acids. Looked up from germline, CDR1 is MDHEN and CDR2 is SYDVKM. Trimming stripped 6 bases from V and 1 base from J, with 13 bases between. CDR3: CASSREDGAKNIQYF. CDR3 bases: TGTGCCAGCAGCAGGGAAGACGGGGCCAAAAACATTCAGTACTTC.

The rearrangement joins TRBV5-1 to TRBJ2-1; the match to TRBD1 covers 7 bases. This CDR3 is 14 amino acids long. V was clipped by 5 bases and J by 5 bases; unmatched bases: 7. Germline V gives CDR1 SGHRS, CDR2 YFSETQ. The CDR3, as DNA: TGCGCCAGCAGATCGTCCACAGGGGACAATGAGCAGTTCTTC. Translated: CASRSSTGDNEQFF. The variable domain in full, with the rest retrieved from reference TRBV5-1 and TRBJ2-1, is KAGVTQTPRYLIKTRGQQVTLSCSPISGHRSVSWYQQTPGQGLQFLFEYFSETQRNKGNFPGRFSGRQFSNSRSEMNVSTLELGDSALYLCASRSSTGDNEQFFGPGTRLTVL.

CDR3 DNA: TGTGCCAGCAGCGTAGCCCCACAAGAGACCCAGTACTTC. As protein: CASSVAPQETQYF. The rearrangement uses TRBV9 and TRBJ2-5; D not certain. Germline lookup yields CDR1 SGDLS and CDR2 YYNGEE. The CDR3 sequence is 13 residues long. The ends were cut back, 0 bases at V and 2 bases at J, with 5 bases in the middle.

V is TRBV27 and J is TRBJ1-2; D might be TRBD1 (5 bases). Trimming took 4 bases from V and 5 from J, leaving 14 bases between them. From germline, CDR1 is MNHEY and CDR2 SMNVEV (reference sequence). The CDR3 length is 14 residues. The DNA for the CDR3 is TGTGCCAGCAGTTCCGTCGGCGGGGGTTATGGCTACACCTTC. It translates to CASSSVGGGYGYTF.

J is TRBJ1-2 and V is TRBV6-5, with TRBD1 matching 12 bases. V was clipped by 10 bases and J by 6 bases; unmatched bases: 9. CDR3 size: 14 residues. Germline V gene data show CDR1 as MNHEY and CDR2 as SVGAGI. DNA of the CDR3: TGTGCCACCAGAAGGGACAGGGGGCTGGATGGCTACACCTTC. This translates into CATRRDRGLDGYTF.

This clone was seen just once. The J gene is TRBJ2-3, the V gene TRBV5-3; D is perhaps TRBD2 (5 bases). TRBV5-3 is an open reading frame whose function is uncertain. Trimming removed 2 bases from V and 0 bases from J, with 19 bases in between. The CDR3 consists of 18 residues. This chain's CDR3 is CARSFWKKRAASTDTQYF. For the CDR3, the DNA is TGTGCCAGAAGCTTTTGGAAGAAAAGAGCGGCTAGCACAGATACGCAGTATTTT.

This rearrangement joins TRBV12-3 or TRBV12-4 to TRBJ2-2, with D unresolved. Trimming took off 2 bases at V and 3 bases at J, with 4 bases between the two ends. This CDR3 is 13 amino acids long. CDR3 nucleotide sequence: TGTGCCAGCAGTTTATCGTACACCGGGGAGCTGTTTTTT. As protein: CASSLSYTGELFF.

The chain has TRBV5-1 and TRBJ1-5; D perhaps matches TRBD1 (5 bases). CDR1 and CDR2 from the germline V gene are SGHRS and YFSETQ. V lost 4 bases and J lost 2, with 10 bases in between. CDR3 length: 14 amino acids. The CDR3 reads CASSLGGGNQPQHF. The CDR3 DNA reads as TGCGCCAGCAGCCTCGGAGGGGGCAATCAGCCCCAGCATTTT.

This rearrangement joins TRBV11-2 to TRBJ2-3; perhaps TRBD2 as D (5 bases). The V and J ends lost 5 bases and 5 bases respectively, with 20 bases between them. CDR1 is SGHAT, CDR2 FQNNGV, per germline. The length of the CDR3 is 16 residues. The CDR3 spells CASSPGGPRDRDTQYF. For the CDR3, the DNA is TGTGCCAGCAGCCCCGGCGGGCCTCGAGATAGAGATACGCAGTATTTT.